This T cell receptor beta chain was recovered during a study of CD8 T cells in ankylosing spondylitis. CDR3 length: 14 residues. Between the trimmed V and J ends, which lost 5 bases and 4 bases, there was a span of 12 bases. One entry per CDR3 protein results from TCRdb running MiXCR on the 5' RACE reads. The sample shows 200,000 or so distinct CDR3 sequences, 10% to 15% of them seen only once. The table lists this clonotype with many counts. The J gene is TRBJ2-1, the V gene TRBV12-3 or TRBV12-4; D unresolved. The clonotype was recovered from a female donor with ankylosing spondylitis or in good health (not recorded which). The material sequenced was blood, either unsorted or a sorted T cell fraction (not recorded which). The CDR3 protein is CASSPGARYNEQFF. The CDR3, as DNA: TGTGCCAGCAGTCCGGGCGCCCGGTACAATGAGCAGTTCTTC.